The source of this TCR beta chain is a study of molecular identifiers for immune sequencing clone quantification. As for the study in general: The replicates split RNA from roughly 20,000 or 100,000 naive CD8 cells five ways and sequenced four.

Study conclusions and caveats: For highly expanded clones, sizes could be underestimated when identical TCR molecules share a barcode.

This clonotype was counted only a few times. The antigen remains unidentified. This CDR3 is built from 13 residues. The germline CDR1 and CDR2 sequences are MNHEY and SMNVEV (reference sequence). Trimming removed 2 bases at V and 9 bases at J, with 11 bases between. TCRdb fed the PCR reads into MiXCR, producing one record per CDR3 protein. The sample yields 60,000 to 70,000 distinct CDR3 sequences, less than 20% seen once. Naive CD8 sequencing libraries were generated from roughly 18,000 to 920,000 sorted cells, with 10%, 30% or 50% RNA as input. Based on a CD8+CD4-CCR7+CD45RA+ profile, naive CD8 T cells were sorted.

The receptor was isolated from a human donor in good health. Some libraries in this study had Jurkat cell RNA spiked in. The sample was naive CD8+ T cells from blood, with Jurkat cell RNA spiked in. Subset described: FACS-sorted CD8+CD4-CCR7+CD45RA+ naive T cells. This chain uses TRBV27 with TRBJ2-1; unclear D gene. CDR3 loop: CASSLTRTLEQFF. In DNA form, the CDR3 reads TGTGCCAGCAGTTTAACCCGTACTCTTGAGCAGTTCTTC.